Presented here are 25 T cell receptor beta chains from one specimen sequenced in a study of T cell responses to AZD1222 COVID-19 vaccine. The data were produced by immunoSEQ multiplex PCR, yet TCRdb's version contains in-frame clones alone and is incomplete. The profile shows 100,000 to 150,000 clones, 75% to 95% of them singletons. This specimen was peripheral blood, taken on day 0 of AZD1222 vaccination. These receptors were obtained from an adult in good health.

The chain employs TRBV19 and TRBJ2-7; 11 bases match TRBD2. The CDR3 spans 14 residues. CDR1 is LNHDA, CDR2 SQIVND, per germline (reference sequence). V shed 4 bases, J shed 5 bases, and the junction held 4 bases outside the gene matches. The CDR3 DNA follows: TGTGCCAGTAGTAGCCAGACTAGCGGGAACGAGCAGTACTTC. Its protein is CASSSQTSGNEQYF.

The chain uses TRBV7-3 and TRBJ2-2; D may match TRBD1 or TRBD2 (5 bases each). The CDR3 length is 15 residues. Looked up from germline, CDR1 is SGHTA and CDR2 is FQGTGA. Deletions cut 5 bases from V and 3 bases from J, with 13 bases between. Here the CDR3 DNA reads TGTGCCAGCAGCCTCGGGGCACGACACACCGGGGAGCTGTTTTTT. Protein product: CASSLGARHTGELFF.

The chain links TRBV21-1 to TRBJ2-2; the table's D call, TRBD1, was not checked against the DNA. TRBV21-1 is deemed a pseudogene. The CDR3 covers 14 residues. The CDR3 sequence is CASRRQGYTGELFF. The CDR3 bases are TGTGCCAGTCGTCGACAGGGCTACACCGGGGAGCTGTTTTTT.

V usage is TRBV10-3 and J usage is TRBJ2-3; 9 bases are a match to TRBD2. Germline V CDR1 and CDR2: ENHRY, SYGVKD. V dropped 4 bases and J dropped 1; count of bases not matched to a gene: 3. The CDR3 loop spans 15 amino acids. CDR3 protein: CAISAEREGTDTQYF. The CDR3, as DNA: TGTGCCATCAGTGCCGAGCGGGAGGGCACAGATACGCAGTATTTT.

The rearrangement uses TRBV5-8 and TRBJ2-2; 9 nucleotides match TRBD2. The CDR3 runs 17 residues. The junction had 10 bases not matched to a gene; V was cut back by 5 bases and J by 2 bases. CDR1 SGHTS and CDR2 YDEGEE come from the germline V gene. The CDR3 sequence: CASRVYLTSGNTGELFF. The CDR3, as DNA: TGTGCCAGCAGGGTTTACTTGACTAGCGGTAACACCGGGGAGCTGTTTTTT.

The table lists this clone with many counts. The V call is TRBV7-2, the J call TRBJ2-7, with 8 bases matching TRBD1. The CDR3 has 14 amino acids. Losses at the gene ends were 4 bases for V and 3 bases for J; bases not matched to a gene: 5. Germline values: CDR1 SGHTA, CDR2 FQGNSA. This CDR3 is CASSYGTGLYEQYF. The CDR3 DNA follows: TGTGCCAGCAGCTACGGGACAGGACTCTACGAGCAGTACTTC.

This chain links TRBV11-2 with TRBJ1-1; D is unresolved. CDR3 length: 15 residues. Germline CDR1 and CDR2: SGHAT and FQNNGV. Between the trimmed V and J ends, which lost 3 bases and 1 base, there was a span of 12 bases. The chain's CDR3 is CASSFSPATNTEAFF. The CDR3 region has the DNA TGTGCCAGCAGCTTTTCCCCCGCGACGAACACTGAAGCTTTCTTT.

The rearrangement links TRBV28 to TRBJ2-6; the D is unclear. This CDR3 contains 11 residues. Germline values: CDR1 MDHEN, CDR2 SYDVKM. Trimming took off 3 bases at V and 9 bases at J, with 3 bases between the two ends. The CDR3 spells CASSLNNVLTF. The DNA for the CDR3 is TGTGCCAGCAGTTTGAACAACGTCCTGACTTTC.

The CDR3 nucleotides are TGTGCCAGTAGTATAGCGGGACAGGGTGTTAGGGCAGATACGCAGTATTTT. Its translation is CASSIAGQGVRADTQYF. The chain employs TRBV19 and TRBJ2-3; TRBD1 agrees at 9 bases. The germline V gene has CDR1 LNHDA and CDR2 SQIVND (reference sequence). V trimming: 1 base; J trimming: 4 bases; junction bases outside the gene matches: 9. The CDR3 sequence is 17 residues long.

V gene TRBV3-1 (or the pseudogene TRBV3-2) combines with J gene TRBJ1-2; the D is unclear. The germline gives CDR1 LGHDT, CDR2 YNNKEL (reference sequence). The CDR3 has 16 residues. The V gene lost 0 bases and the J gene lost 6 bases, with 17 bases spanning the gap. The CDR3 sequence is CASSQDLRTAWHGYTF. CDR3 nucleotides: TGTGCCAGCAGCCAAGATCTGAGGACTGCCTGGCATGGCTACACCTTC.

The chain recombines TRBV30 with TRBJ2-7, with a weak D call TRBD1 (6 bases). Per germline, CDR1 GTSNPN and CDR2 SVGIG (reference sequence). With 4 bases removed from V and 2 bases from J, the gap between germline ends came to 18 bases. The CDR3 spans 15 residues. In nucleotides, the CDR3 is TGTGCCTGGATAGATGTGGGGACACTTCCCTACGAGCAGTACTTC. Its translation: CAWIDVGTLPYEQYF. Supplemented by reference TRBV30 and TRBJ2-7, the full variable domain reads SQTIHQWPATLVQPVGSPLSLECTVEGTSNPNLYWYRQAAGRGLQLLFYSVGIGQISSEVPQNLSASRPQDRQFILSSKKLLLSDSGFYLCAWIDVGTLPYEQYFGPGTRLTVT.

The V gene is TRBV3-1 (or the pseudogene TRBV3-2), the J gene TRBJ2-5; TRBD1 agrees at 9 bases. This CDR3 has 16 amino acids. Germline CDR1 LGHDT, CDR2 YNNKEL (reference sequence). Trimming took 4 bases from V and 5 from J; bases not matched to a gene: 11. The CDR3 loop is CASSPTGQGIMETQYF. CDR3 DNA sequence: TGTGCCAGCAGCCCCACTGGACAGGGGATTATGGAGACCCAGTACTTC.

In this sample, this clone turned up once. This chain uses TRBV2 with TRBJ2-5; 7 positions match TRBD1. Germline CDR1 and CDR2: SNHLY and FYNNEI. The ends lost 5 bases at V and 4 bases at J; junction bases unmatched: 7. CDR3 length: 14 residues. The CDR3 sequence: CASSRGQGVETQYF. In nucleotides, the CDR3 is TGTGCCAGCAGTAGGGGGCAGGGGGTAGAGACCCAGTACTTC.

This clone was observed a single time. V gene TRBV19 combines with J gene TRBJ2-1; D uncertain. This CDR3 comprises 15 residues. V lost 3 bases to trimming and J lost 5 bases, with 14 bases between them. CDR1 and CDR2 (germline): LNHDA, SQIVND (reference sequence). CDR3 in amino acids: CASSINAGRDNEQFF. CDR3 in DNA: TGTGCCAGTAGTATCAATGCCGGAAGGGACAATGAGCAGTTCTTC.

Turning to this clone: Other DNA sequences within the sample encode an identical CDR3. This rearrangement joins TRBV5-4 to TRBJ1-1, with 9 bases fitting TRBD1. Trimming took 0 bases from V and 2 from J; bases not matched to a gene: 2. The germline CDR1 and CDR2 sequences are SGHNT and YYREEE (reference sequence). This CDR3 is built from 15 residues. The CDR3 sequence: CASSLGDRVNTEAFF. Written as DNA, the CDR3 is TGTGCCAGCAGCTTGGGGGACAGGGTAAACACTGAAGCTTTCTTT.

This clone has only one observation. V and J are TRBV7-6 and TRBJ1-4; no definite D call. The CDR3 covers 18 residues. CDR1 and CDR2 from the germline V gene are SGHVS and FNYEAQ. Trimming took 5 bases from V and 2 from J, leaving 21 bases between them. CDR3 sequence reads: CASSPLGRAGGTNEKLFF. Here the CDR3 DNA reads TGTGCCAGCAGCCCCCTTGGTAGAGCGGGTGGTACTAATGAAAAACTGTTTTTT. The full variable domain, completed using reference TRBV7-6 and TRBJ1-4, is GAGVSQSPRYKVTKRGQDVALRCDPISGHVSLYWYRQALGQGPEFLTYFNYEAQQDKSGLPNDRFSAERPEGSISTLTIQRTEQRDSAMYRCASSPLGRAGGTNEKLFFGSGTQLSVL.

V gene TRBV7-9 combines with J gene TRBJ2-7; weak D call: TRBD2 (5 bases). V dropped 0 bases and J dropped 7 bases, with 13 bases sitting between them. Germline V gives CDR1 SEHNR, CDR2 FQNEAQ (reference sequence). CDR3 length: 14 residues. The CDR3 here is CASSLAGWPGEQYF. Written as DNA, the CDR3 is TGTGCCAGCAGCTTAGCGGGCTGGCCGGGGGAGCAGTACTTC.

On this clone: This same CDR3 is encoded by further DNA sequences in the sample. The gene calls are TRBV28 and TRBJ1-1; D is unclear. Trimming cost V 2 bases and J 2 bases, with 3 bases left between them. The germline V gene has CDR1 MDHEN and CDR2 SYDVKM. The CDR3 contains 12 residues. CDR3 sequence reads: CASSLGNTEAFF. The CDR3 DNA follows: TGTGCCAGCAGTTTAGGTAACACTGAAGCTTTCTTT.

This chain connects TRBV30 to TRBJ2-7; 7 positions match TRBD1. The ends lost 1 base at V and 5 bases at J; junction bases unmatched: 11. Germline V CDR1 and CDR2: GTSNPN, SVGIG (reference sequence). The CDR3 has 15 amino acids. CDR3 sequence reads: CAWSGSGQVGHEQYF. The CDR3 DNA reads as TGTGCCTGGAGTGGTTCAGGACAGGTAGGGCACGAGCAGTACTTC.

The CDR3 spells CASTSRETQYF. DNA of the CDR3: TGTGCCAGCACCTCAAGAGAGACCCAGTACTTC. This rearrangement joins TRBV28 to TRBJ2-5; D is uncertain. The CDR3 is 11 residues long. CDR1 is MDHEN and CDR2 is SYDVKM in the germline V gene. Between the trimmed V and J ends, which lost 7 bases and 4 bases, there was a span of 7 bases.

The CDR3, as DNA: TGTGCCAGCAGCCTCGTAACAGGAGGGGGCGGGTCACCCCTCCACTTT. This codes for CASSLVTGGGGSPLHF. The gene calls are TRBV3-1 (or the pseudogene TRBV3-2) and TRBJ1-6, with 7 bases identical to TRBD1. The V and J ends lost 4 bases and 10 bases, in that order; junction bases with no gene match: 13. The CDR3 is made up of 16 amino acids. Germline V lookup: CDR1 LGHDT, CDR2 YNNKEL (reference sequence).

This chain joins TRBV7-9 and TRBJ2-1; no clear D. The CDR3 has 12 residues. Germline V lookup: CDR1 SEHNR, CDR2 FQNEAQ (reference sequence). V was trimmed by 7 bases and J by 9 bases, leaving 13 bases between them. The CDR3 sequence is CASTFLGFEQFF. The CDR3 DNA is TGTGCCAGCACCTTTTTGGGGTTTGAGCAGTTCTTC.

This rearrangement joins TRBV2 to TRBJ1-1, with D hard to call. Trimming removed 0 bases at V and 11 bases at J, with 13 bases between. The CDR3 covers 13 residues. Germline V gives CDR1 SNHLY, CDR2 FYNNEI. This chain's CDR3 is CASSEADFQKAFF. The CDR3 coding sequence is TGTGCCAGCAGTGAAGCTGACTTCCAAAAGGCTTTCTTT.

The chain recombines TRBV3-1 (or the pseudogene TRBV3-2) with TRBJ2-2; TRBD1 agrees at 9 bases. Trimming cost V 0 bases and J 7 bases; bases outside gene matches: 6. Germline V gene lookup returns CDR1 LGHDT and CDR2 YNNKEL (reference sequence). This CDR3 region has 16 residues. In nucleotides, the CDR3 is TGTGCCAGCAGCCAAGACCCACAGGGGGCCCACGGGGAGCTGTTTTTT. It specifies CASSQDPQGAHGELFF.

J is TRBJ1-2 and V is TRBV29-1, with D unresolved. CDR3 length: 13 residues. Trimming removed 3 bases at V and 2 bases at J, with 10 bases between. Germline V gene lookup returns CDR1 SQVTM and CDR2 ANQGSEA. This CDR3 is CSVDFNTNYGYTF. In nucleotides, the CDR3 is TGCAGCGTTGATTTTAACACCAACTATGGCTACACCTTC. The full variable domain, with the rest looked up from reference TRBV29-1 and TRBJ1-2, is SAVISQKPSRDICQRGTSLTIQCQVDSQVTMMFWYRQQPGQSLTLIATANQGSEATYESGFVIDKFPISRPNLTFSTLTVSNMSPEDSSIYLCSVDFNTNYGYTFGSGTRLTVV.